This T cell receptor beta chain comes out of a study of shared clonotypes between healthy human individuals. Study results and caveats: Enrolling few donors narrowed the genetic and exposure-history diversity that was represented. Generally, naive subsets (rather than memory subsets) showed larger estimated richness.

With regard to this clone: Its antigen remains unidentified. At one boundary the junction diverges from the germline segment, which might be a read error.

Nashville, Tennessee was home to all donors, who were Caucasian adults. Germline-derived CDR1 and CDR2 are WSHSY and SAAADI. The length of the CDR3 is 14 residues. On sorted subsets, replicate PCRs used roughly 220 ng DNA, or some 28,000 T cell genomes. TCRdb keeps only in-frame clones here, not all; method: immunoSEQ multiplex PCR. The table includes about 1 million clones, roughly 80% detected once. This receptor was obtained from a man between 18 and 29 years old in good health. This chain joins TRBV10-2 and TRBJ2-5; 14 bases fit TRBD2. Sample: memory CD4+ T cells sorted from blood. Subset meaning: CD45RA-negative fraction. DNA of the CDR3: TGCGCCAGCAGTGACCGACTAGCGGGAGGGCCGGGGCACTTC. This translates into CASSDRLAGGPGHF.